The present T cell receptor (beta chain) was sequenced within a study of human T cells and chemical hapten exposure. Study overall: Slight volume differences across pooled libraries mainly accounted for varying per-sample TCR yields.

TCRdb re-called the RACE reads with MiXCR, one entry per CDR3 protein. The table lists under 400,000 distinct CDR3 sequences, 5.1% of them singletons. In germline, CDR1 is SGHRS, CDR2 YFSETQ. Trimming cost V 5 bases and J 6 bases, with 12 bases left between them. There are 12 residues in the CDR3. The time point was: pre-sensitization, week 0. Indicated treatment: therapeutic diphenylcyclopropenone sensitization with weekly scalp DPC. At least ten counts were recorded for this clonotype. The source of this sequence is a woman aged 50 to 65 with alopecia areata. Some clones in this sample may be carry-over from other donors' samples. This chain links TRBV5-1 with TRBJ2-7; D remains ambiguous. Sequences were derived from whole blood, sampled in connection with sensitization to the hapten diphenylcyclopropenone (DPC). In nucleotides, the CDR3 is TGCGCCAGCAGTGAATTAAAGGGCGAGCAGTACTTC. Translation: CASSELKGEQYF. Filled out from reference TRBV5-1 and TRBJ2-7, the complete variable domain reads KAGVTQTPRYLIKTRGQQVTLSCSPISGHRSVSWYQQTPGQGLQFLFEYFSETQRNKGNFPGRFSGRQFSNSRSEMNVSTLELGDSALYLCASSELKGEQYFGPGTRLTVT.